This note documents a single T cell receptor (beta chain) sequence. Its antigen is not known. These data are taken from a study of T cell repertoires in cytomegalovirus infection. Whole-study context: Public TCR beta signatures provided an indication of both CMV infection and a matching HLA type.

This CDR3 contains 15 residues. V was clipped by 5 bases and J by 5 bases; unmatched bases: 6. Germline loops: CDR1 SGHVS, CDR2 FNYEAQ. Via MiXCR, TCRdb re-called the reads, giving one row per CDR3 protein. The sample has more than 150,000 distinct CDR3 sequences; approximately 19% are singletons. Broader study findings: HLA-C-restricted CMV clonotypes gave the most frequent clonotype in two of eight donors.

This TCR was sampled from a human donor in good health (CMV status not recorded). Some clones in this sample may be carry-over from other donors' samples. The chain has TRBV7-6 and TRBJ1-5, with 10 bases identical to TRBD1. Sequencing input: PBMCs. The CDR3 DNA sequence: TGTGCCAGCAGCCAAACCGGGACAGGGGATCAGCCCCAGCATTTT. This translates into CASSQTGTGDQPQHF.